Included here is one T cell receptor beta chain sequence, with context. Antigen specificity is unknown. This sample is part of a study of cytomegalovirus exposure and HLA in healthy donors. Study-level background: In terms of ancestry, the Caucasian-associated cluster contained about four fifths of the roughly 400 genotyped donors.

The PCR employed 60 Vbeta primers together with 13 Jbeta primers. Sequencing was performed with immunoSEQ multiplex PCR; in TCRdb, only in-frame clones are kept and a portion is missing. The table lists about 170,000 clones, about four fifths of them singletons. Points from the study as a whole: Several of the most significant clusters were apparently associated with common viral pathogens in a later analysis. Confirmation was obtained in vitro that a few CMV-associated chains are specific for CMV antigens. Some V segments could not be told apart, so they were left out, TRBV6-2 and TRBV6-3 among them.

This CDR3 is built from 15 residues. V lost 6 bases and J 5 bases, leaving 19 bases between the germline ends. The V gene's germline CDR1 is MNHEY and CDR2 SVGAGI. This receptor was obtained from a girl aged 5-17 years in good health and CMV-seropositive. The sequenced sample consisted of PBMCs. This chain joins TRBV6-5 and TRBJ1-1; possible D gene TRBD1, 5 bases. The CDR3 coding sequence is TGTGCCAGCAGGAGGGCGGGACTGATGATGACTGAAGCTTTCTTT. It encodes CASRRAGLMMTEAFF.